This entry features one T cell receptor beta chain sequence. What this receptor recognizes is not known. No much larger clone is present one base from it, and per-base qualities are unavailable. This sample was taken from a study of CD8+ T cells in alopecia areata (dated by TCRdb to 2016 to 2018). A note on the overall study: The treated patients, all with moderate-to-severe alopecia areata, were enrolled in an open-label pilot trial of oral tofacitinib given at 5 to 10 mg twice daily. For the treated patients, the SALT score, which quantifies what percentage of scalp surface area is affected, served as the measure of disease severity. RNA was obtained with the PAXgene miRNA kit for fixed scalp, the miRNeasy kit for PBMCs, and the RNeasy kit for mouse skin. In both human patients and the C3H/HeJ mouse model, the study applied high-throughput TCRbeta sequencing to look at T cell clonal expansion in alopecia areata. Human TCRbeta sequencing covered scalp tissue and sorted CD4+ and CD8+ peripheral blood T cells from patchy and totalis/universalis alopecia areata patients and healthy controls. Tofacitinib was given for 6 to 18 months, followed by 6 months of follow-up off drug to assess delayed response and recurrence. Tofacitinib-treated patients had biopsies at baseline and at 4 and 24 weeks of treatment, with a later scalp biopsy in several patients. Clonality in the scalp was compared among normal scalp (n=4), patchy alopecia areata scalp (n=8), and alopecia totalis/universalis scalp (n=8). TCRbeta CDR3 regions were amplified by immunoSEQ multiplex PCR with 35 Vbeta forward and 13 Jbeta reverse primers. Paper-wide results and their limitations: Compared with normal scalp, lesional scalp, particularly in alopecia totalis/universalis, had higher clonality and more expanded CD8+ clones, which suggests antigenic drive. Scalp TCR repertoire analysis is complicated because resident alphabeta T cells in normal human skin are also sequenced, whereas mouse skin is dominated by gammadelta T cells. Many expanded lesional clones persisted in scalp and blood during tofacitinib treatment, which may partly explain relapse after stopping treatment. Scalp clonality and the number of expanded CD8+ clones among the top 100 scalp clones were significantly decreased by tofacitinib. Shared TCR sequences between patients were less evident than in mice, which may be partly attributable to HLA diversity in the patient population. Because the treated cohort was small and had just a single nonresponder, larger studies are needed to establish links between baseline CD8+ expansion and response.

The time point label corresponds to: around 4 weeks on oral tofacitinib. Reading the label with the study, this specimen's treatment or condition is: oral pan-JAK inhibitor, 5-10 mg twice daily. From alopecia areata patients, peripheral blood was collected along with lesional scalp punch biopsies. After PBMCs were isolated by density centrifugation and stained for CD3, CD4 and CD8, a FACSAria was used to sort CD4+ and CD8+ T cells. The library was made by the immunoSEQ multiplex PCR assay. To provide template for TCR sequencing, every sample had RNA extracted and reverse transcribed into cDNA. First-strand cDNA was synthesized with SuperScript III using a 2:1 mix of oligo-dT and random hexamers. A synthetic immune receptor repertoire was used to assess amplification bias, and residual bias was removed computationally. Regarding the original processing steps: Raw reads were preprocessed for error removal, and CDR3 was defined according to IMGT conventions as running from the conserved cysteine to phenylalanine. To get clonality, Shannon entropy was normalized by log2 of the number of productive unique TCRs and the result was subtracted from 1. Whether each scalp clone was CD4 or CD8 was inferred by checking scalp TCRbeta sequences against the CD4 and CD8 repertoires from sorted blood. This is the immuneACCESS table as TCRdb keeps it, with only in-frame sequences that have V and J called. A part of the clones is gone; compared with another copy, unresolved V genes explain less than half, and the rest is unexplained. That table is the source of V, J and clone size, and D and trimming were worked out from the DNA. The sample contains fewer than 100,000 clones, 61% of them found a single time. Clones ranked in the top ten supply 15% to 17% of the sample.

In the germline V gene (reference sequence), CDR1 corresponds to SEHNR and CDR2 to FQNEAQ. A distance of 14 bases separates the germline ends of V and J, which lose 5 bases and 0 bases respectively. The CDR3, cysteine through phenylalanine, is 15 amino acids long. Just the 45-base CDR3 DNA is kept, in frame starting at base 1. The sequence joins TRBV7-9 to TRBJ2-7; the D gene cannot be resolved reliably. Source: CD8+ T cells sorted from blood, taken at week 4, from a patient treated with tofacitinib. The sequence was collected from a human donor with alopecia areata. The DNA sequence follows: TGTGCCAGCAGCGAAGACACGTCAAACTCCTACGAGCAGTACTTC. Its coded protein is CASSEDTSNSYEQYF.